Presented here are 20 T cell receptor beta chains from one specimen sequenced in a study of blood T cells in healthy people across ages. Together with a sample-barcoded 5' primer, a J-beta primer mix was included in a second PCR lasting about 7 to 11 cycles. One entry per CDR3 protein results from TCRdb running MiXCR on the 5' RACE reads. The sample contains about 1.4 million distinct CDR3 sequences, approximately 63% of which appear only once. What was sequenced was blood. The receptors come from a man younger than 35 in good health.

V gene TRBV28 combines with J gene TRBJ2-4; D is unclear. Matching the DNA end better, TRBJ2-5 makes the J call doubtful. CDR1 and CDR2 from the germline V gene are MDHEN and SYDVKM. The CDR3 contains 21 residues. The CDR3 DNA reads TGTGCCAGCAGTTTGTACAACTTCCTCCGTCCAAATGGGGAAAGCCAAGAGACCCAGTACTTC. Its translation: CASSLYNFLRPNGESQETQYF.

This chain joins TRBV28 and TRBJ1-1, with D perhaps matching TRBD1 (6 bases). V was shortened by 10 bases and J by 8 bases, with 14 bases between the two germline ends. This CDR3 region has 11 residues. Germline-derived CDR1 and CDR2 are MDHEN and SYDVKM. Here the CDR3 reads CATKGHSEAFF. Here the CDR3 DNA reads TGTGCCACCAAGGGACATTCGGAAGCTTTCTTT.

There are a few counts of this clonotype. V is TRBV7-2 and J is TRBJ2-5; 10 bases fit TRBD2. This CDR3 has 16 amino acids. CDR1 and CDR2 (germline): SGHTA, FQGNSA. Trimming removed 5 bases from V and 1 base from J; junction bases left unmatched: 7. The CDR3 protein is CASSLGLAETQETQYF. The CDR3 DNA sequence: TGTGCCAGCAGCCTCGGACTAGCGGAGACCCAAGAGACCCAGTACTTC.

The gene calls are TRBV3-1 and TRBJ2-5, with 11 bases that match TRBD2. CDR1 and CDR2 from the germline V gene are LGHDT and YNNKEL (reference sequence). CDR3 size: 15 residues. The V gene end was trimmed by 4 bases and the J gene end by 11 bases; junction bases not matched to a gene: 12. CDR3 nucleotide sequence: TGTGCCAGCAGCCCCTGGACTAGCGGGCACGGAGAGCAGTACTTC. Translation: CASSPWTSGHGEQYF.

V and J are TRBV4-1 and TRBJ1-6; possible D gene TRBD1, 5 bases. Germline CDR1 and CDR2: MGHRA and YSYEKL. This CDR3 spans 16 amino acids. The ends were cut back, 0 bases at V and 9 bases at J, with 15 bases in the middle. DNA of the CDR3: TGCGCCAGCAGCCAAGATGGGGCAGTGATAGGTTCACCCCTCCACTTT. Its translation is CASSQDGAVIGSPLHF.

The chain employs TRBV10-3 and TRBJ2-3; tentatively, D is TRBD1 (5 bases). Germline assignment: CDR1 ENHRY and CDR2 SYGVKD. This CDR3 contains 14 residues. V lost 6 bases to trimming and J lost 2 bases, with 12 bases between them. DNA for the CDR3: TGTGCCATCAGACAATTGGACAACACAGATACGCAGTATTTT. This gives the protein CAIRQLDNTDTQYF.

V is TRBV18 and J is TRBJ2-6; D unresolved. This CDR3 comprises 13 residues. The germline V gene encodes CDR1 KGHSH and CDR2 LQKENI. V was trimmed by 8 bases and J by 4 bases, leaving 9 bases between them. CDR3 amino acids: CASPIAGANVLTF. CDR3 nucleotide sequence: TGTGCCAGCCCGATAGCCGGGGCCAACGTCCTGACTTTC. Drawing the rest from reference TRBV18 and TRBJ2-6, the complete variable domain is NAGVMQNPRHLVRRRGQEARLRCSPMKGHSHVYWYRQLPEEGLKFMVYLQKENIIDESGMPKERFSAEFPKEGPSILRIQQVVRGDSAAYFCASPIAGANVLTFGAGSRLTVL.

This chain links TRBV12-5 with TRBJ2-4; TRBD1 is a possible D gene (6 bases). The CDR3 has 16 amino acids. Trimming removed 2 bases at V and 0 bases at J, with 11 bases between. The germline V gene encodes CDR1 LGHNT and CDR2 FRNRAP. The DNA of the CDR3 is TGTGCTAGTGGTTTGCTAGCAGGGGTAGCCAAAAACATTCAGTACTTC. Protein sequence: CASGLLAGVAKNIQYF.

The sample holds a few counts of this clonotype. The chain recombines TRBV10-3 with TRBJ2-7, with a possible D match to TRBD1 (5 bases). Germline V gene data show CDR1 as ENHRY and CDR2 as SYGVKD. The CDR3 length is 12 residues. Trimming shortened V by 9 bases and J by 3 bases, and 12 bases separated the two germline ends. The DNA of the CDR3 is TGTGCCATGGCGACAGAAAGCTACGAGCAGTACTTC. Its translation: CAMATESYEQYF.

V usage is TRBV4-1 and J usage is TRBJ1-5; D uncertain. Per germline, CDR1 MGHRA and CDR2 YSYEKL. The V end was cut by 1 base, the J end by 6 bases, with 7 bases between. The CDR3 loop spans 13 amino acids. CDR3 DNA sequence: TGCGCCAGCAGCCAAGCTTTTGGTCAGCCCCAGCATTTT. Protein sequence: CASSQAFGQPQHF.

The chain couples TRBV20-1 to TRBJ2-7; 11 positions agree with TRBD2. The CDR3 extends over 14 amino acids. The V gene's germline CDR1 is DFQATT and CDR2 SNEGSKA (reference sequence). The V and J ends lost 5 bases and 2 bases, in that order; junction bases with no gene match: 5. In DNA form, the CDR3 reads TGCAGTGCTGTTCTAGCGGGAGGTCCCTACGAGCAGTACTTC. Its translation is CSAVLAGGPYEQYF.

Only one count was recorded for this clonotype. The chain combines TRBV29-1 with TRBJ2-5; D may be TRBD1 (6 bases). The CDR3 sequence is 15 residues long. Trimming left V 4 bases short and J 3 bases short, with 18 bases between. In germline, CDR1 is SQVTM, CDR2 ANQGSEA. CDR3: CSVVVQGTGKETQYF. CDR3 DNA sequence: TGCAGCGTTGTGGTTCAGGGGACGGGGAAAGAGACCCAGTACTTC.

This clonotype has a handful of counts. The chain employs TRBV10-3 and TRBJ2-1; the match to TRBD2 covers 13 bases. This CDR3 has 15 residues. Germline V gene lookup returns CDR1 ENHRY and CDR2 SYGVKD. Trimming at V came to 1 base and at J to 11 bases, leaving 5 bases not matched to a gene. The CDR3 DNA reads TGTGCCATCAGTGAGTTGGTACTAGCGGGGGGGCAGCAGTTCTTC. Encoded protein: CAISELVLAGGQQFF.

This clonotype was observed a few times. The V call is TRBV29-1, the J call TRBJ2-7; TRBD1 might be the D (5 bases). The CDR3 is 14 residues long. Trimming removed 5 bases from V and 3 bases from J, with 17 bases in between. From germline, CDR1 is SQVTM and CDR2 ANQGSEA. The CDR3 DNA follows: TGCAGCGTTTCAAGGGGCGAGGCCATCTACGAGCAGTACTTC. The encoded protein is CSVSRGEAIYEQYF.

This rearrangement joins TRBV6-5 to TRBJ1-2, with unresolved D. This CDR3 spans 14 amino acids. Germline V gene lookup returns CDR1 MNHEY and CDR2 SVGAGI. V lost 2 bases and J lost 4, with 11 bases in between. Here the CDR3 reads CASSYAGSAYGYTF. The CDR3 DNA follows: TGTGCCAGCAGTTACGCCGGGTCCGCCTATGGCTACACCTTC.

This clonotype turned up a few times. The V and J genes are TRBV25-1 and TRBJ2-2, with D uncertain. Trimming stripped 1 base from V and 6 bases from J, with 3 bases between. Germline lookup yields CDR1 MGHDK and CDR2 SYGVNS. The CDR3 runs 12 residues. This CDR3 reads CASSEWAGELFF. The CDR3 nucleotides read TGTGCCAGCAGTGAATGGGCCGGGGAGCTGTTTTTT. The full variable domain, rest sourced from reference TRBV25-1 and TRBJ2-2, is EADIYQTPRYLVIGTGKKITLECSQTMGHDKMYWYQQDPGMELHLIHYSYGVNSTEKGDLSSESTVSRIRTEHFPLTLESARPSHTSQYLCASSEWAGELFFGEGSRLTVL.

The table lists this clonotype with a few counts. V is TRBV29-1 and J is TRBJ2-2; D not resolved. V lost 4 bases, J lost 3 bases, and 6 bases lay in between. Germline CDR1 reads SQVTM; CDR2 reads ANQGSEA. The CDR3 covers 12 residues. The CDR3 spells CSVVEDTGELFF. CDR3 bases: TGCAGCGTTGTCGAGGACACCGGGGAGCTGTTTTTT.

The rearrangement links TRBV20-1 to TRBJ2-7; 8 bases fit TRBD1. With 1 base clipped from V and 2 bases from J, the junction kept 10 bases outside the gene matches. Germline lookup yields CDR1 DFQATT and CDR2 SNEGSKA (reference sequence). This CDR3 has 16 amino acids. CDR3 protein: CSARGPTGGWTYEQYF. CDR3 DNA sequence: TGCAGTGCTAGAGGCCCTACAGGGGGTTGGACCTACGAGCAGTACTTC.

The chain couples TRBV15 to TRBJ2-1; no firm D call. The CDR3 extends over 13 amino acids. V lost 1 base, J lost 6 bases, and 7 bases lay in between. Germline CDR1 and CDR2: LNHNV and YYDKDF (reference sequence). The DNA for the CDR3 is TGTGCCACCAGCAGAGGTCGGCCCAATGAGCAGTTCTTC. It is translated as CATSRGRPNEQFF.

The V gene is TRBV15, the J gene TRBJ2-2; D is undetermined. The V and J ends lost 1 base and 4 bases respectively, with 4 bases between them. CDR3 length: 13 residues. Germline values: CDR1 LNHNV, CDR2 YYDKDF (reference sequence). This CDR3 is CATSRVGTGELFF. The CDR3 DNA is TGTGCCACCAGCAGAGTTGGCACCGGGGAGCTGTTTTTT.